This T cell receptor beta chain was recorded in a study of response to subunit inactivated influenza vaccine. Regarding this clonotype: Its antigen is unknown.

General study findings and limits: Few additional T cells are recruited per seasonal influenza vaccination, authors suggested.

The CDR3 loop spans 14 amino acids. With V trimmed by 6 bases and J by 0 bases, 5 bases remained unmatched. The V gene's germline CDR1 is MNHNS and CDR2 SASEGT. In TCRdb, the RT-PCR reads were re-called with MiXCR into one record per CDR3 protein. Among approximately 520,000 distinct CDR3 sequences, about 17% were seen once, and the ten largest hold less than 4%. This rearrangement joins TRBV6-1 to TRBJ2-7, with 7 bases aligning to TRBD1. This receptor was obtained from a man between 45 and 75 years old who received an inactivated influenza vaccine. The sample consisted of CD4+ T cells sorted from PBMCs, taken around 25 months after vaccination. CDR3 residues: CASRKDRTSYEQYF. CDR3 sequence (DNA): TGTGCCAGCAGAAAGGACAGGACCTCCTACGAGCAGTACTTC.